These T cell receptor beta chains were read from a single sample in a study of cytomegalovirus exposure and HLA in healthy donors. Sequencing was performed with immunoSEQ multiplex PCR; in TCRdb, only in-frame clones are kept and a portion is missing. The sample consists of about 230,000 clones, more than 75% of them appearing once. Specimen: PBMCs. The receptors shown here come from a girl aged 2 to 9 in good health and CMV-seronegative. CDR3s include the opening cysteine and the closing phenylalanine or tryptophan. A D gene is named only where the DNA matches it firmly. Size tells how often a clone was seen (once, few, many) or the class of an expanded clone, and some rows leave it out.

D	V	J	size	CDR3	DNA
TRBD1	TRBV5-1	TRBJ1-6	-	CASSLDRGNSPLHF	TGCGCCAGCAGCTTGGACAGGGGAAATTCACCCCTCCACTTT
TRBD1	TRBV7-2	TRBJ1-6	-	CASSARQGGGSPLHF	TGTGCCAGCAGCGCAAGACAGGGTGGTGGTTCACCCCTCCACTTT
-	TRBV18	TRBJ2-4	-	CASSSGAKNIQYF	TGTGCCAGCTCGTCCGGAGCCAAAAACATTCAGTACTTC
TRBD2	TRBV6-1	TRBJ2-1	-	CASSGGRGYEQFF	TGTGCCAGCAGTGGGGGGAGGGGATATGAGCAGTTCTTC
-	TRBV10-3	TRBJ2-7	-	CAISVGGNEQYF	TGTGCCATCAGTGTGGGAGGTAACGAGCAGTACTTC
-	TRBV27	TRBJ2-6	-	CASSLFWAASGANVLTF	TGTGCCAGCAGTTTATTTTGGGCAGCCTCTGGGGCCAACGTCCTGACTTTC
TRBD1	TRBV6-1	TRBJ1-2	-	CASSALGQEYTF	TGTGCCAGCAGTGCTCTCGGACAGGAGTACACCTTC
-	TRBV2	TRBJ2-5	-	CASSERGMRETQYF	TGTGCCAGCAGTGAAAGGGGGATGAGAGAGACCCAGTACTTC
-	TRBV29-1	TRBJ1-2	-	CSVDEGHRNYGYTF	TGCAGCGTTGATGAGGGACACCGAAACTATGGCTACACCTTC
-	TRBV10-2	TRBJ2-3	-	CASRDISTDTQYF	TGCGCCAGCAGAGACATAAGCACAGATACGCAGTATTTT
TRBD1	TRBV25-1	TRBJ1-2	-	CASSEPGTDYGYTF	TGTGCCAGCAGTGAACCGGGGACAGACTATGGCTACACCTTC
-	TRBV6-1	TRBJ1-1	-	CASSVQGPGTEAFF	TGTGCCAGCAGTGTACAGGGACCAGGGACTGAAGCTTTCTTT
TRBD2	TRBV4-2	TRBJ2-7	few	CASSQGGVAGGEYEQYF	TGTGCCAGCAGCCAAGGGGGCGTAGCGGGGGGGGAGTACGAGCAGTACTTC
-	TRBV6-1	TRBJ2-7	-	CASRESGAFNEQYF	TGTGCCAGCAGAGAGAGTGGGGCTTTCAACGAGCAGTACTTC
-	TRBV5-1	TRBJ1-2	once	CASSLAAGADYGYTF	TGCGCCAGCAGCTTGGCCGCAGGGGCAGACTATGGCTACACCTTC
TRBD2	TRBV5-4	TRBJ2-7	-	CASSLLSGKDEQYF	TGTGCCAGCAGCCTCCTTAGCGGGAAGGACGAGCAGTACTTC
-	TRBV30	TRBJ1-1	-	CAWSDQGQATEAFF	TGTGCCTGGAGTGACCAGGGCCAGGCCACTGAAGCTTTCTTT
-	TRBV19	TRBJ2-7	-	CASSIRPGTYEQYF	TGTGCCAGTAGTATTAGGCCAGGGACCTACGAGCAGTACTTC
TRBD1	TRBV4-1	TRBJ1-4	-	CASSQEGQVNEKLFF	TGCGCCAGCAGCCAAGAGGGACAGGTGAATGAAAAACTGTTTTTT
TRBD2	TRBV7-9	TRBJ2-7	-	CASSSSSGRSHEQYF	TGTGCCAGCAGCTCATCTAGCGGGAGAAGCCACGAGCAGTACTTC
-	TRBV20-1	TRBJ1-5	-	CSASQNQPQHF	TGCAGTGCTAGCCAAAATCAGCCCCAGCATTTT
TRBD1	TRBV4-1	TRBJ1-1	-	CASSQESTGGTGTEAFF	TGCGCCAGCAGCCAAGAAAGCACAGGGGGCACGGGCACTGAAGCTTTCTTT
TRBD2	TRBV6-5	TRBJ2-7	few	CASTTLAGPYEQYF	TGTGCCAGCACCACACTAGCGGGGCCCTACGAGCAGTACTTC
-	TRBV2	TRBJ2-7	-	CASSSTRGGTYEQYF	TGTGCCAGCAGTTCGACGCGAGGCGGTACCTACGAGCAGTACTTC
-	TRBV2	TRBJ1-6	once	CASSARMSDSPLHF	TGTGCCAGCAGTGCTCGCATGAGTGATTCACCCCTCCACTTT
-	TRBV2	TRBJ2-7	-	CASSEERARPSSYEQYF	TGTGCCAGCAGTGAAGAGAGGGCCAGGCCCAGCTCCTACGAGCAGTACTTC
-	TRBV11-2	TRBJ2-3	-	CASSLVLGLATDTQYF	TGTGCCAGCAGCTTAGTTCTCGGGTTGGCAACAGATACGCAGTATTTT
-	TRBV27	TRBJ2-3	-	CASALATSTDTQYF	TGTGCCAGCGCACTAGCTACTAGCACAGATACGCAGTATTTT
TRBD2	TRBV25-1	TRBJ2-3	-	CASSALSGGRAGGTQYF	TGTGCCAGCAGTGCATTATCGGGCGGGAGGGCCGGGGGTACGCAGTATTTT
TRBD1	TRBV11-3	TRBJ2-7	-	CASSRDRDYEQYF	TGTGCCAGCAGCCGGGACAGAGACTACGAGCAGTACTTC
TRBD2	TRBV6-4	TRBJ2-1	-	CASSETSRRNEQFF	TGTGCCAGCAGTGAGACTAGCAGGAGAAATGAGCAGTTCTTC
TRBD1	TRBV10-3	TRBJ1-6	-	CAITGGDSPLHF	TGTGCCATCACAGGGGGCGATTCACCCCTCCACTTT
-	TRBV28	TRBJ1-3	-	CASTTGSSGNTIYF	TGTGCCAGCACAACAGGGAGCTCTGGAAACACCATATATTTT
-	TRBV7-2	TRBJ1-1	-	CASSLGGQYPTEAFF	TGTGCCAGCAGCTTAGGAGGTCAGTACCCCACTGAAGCTTTCTTT
-	TRBV11-2	TRBJ1-5	-	CASSLFPNQPQHF	TGTGCCAGCAGCCTATTCCCCAATCAGCCCCAGCATTTT
TRBD2	TRBV7-9	TRBJ2-7	-	CASSSGGGGTYEQYF	TGTGCCAGCAGTTCCGGTGGGGGAGGGACCTACGAGCAGTACTTC
-	TRBV29-1	TRBJ1-2	-	CSVVPTGDYGYTF	TGCAGCGTTGTCCCCACGGGGGACTATGGCTACACCTTC
-	TRBV19	TRBJ2-7	-	CASSIDQGFADHEQYF	TGTGCCAGTAGTATAGATCAGGGTTTTGCGGACCACGAGCAGTACTTC
TRBD2	TRBV6-1	TRBJ2-3	-	CASSDWTSQYAARDTQYF	TGTGCCAGCAGTGACTGGACTAGTCAGTATGCCGCTCGGGATACGCAGTATTTT
-	TRBV25-1	TRBJ1-5	-	CASRGLAGNQPQHF	TGTGCCAGCAGGGGACTAGCGGGCAATCAGCCCCAGCATTTT
-	TRBV5-1	TRBJ1-2	-	CASSLDSGGFYGYTF	TGCGCCAGCAGCTTGGACTCTGGAGGTTTTTATGGCTACACCTTC
-	TRBV7-4	TRBJ2-7	-	CASTKPRGYEQYF	TGTGCCAGCACGAAACCAAGGGGCTACGAGCAGTACTTC
-	TRBV29-1	TRBJ2-7	-	CSVRSRGGYEQYF	TGCAGCGTTCGGTCCAGGGGCGGCTACGAGCAGTACTTC
-	TRBV7-9	TRBJ1-2	once	CASSFGGPIYGYTF	TGTGCCAGCAGCTTCGGGGGACCCATCTATGGCTACACCTTC
-	TRBV4-1	TRBJ1-2	-	CASSQDRASGNYGYTF	TGCGCCAGCAGCCAAGATAGGGCCAGCGGTAACTATGGCTACACCTTC
-	TRBV2	TRBJ2-3	-	CASSGGISSTDTQYF	TGTGCCAGCAGTGGAGGTATTTCTAGCACAGATACGCAGTATTTT
TRBD1	TRBV6-5	TRBJ1-4	-	CASSGRFGTGEKLFF	TGTGCCAGCAGTGGACGGTTTGGGACAGGTGAAAAACTGTTTTTT
TRBD1	TRBV6-1	TRBJ2-2	-	CATGTALYPGELFF	TGTGCCACCGGGACAGCTCTTTACCCCGGGGAGCTGTTTTTT
-	TRBV30	TRBJ2-7	-	CAWREPADEQYF	TGTGCCTGGAGAGAGCCGGCGGACGAGCAGTACTTC
-	TRBV2	TRBJ1-3	few	CASSEGTEVYSGNTIYF	TGTGCCAGCAGTGAAGGGACAGAAGTCTACTCTGGAAACACCATATATTTT
-	TRBV2	TRBJ2-7	few	CASERDLSYEQYF	TGTGCCAGCGAACGGGACTTATCCTACGAGCAGTACTTC
TRBD2	TRBV5-1	TRBJ2-3	-	CASSLAGPTDTQYF	TGCGCCAGCAGCCTAGCGGGACCCACAGATACGCAGTATTTT
-	TRBV15	TRBJ2-6	-	CATSRDLGAGEYGANVLTF	TGTGCCACCAGCAGAGATCTAGGGGCAGGGGAGTATGGGGCCAACGTCCTGACTTTC